This entry is about one TCR beta chain. As yet, its antigen is unknown. The germline V gene encodes CDR1 SNHLY and CDR2 FYNNEI. The CDR3 is 13 residues long. V gave up 6 bases and J gave up 3 bases, with 12 bases separating them. This specimen belongs to a study of T cell responses to AZD1222 COVID-19 vaccine. General study results and limits: All repertoire sampling was performed exclusively after the peak T cell response. Variant regions that are unmutated are reportedly the target of nearly half of spike-specific TCRs. AZD1222 recipients seropositive at baseline numbered only five to seven.

Libraries were prepared by immunoSEQ multiplex PCR; TCRdb keeps only in-frame clonotypes and omits some of them. The sample has some 190,000 clones; about 93% are singletons. The chain joins TRBV2 to TRBJ2-7, with D possibly being TRBD2 (6 bases). The sequencing used peripheral blood, collected 28 days after the second AZD1222 dose. The sequence was obtained from an adult who received the AZD1222 COVID-19 vaccine. The CDR3 is CASRPGANYEQYF. The CDR3 DNA follows: TGTGCCAGCAGGCCGGGAGCTAACTACGAGCAGTACTTC.